This T cell receptor (beta chain) was obtained from a study of blood T cell repertoires in COVID-19. V was trimmed by 6 bases and J by 2 bases, leaving 4 bases between them. This CDR3 is 12 amino acids long. Assay used: immunoSEQ multiplex PCR; TCRdb lists only in-frame clones, some missing. Altogether around 380,000 clones are present, about 87% being singletons, with the ten largest covering 1.3%. The origin of this receptor is a man younger than 40 who had recovered from COVID-19. This chain links TRBV12-3 or TRBV12-4 with TRBJ1-4; D is uncertain. The sample was PBMCs or T cells enriched from blood (not recorded which). This chain's CDR3 is CASSLTNEKLFF. In DNA, the CDR3 is TGTGCCAGCAGCCTTACTAATGAAAAACTGTTTTTT.